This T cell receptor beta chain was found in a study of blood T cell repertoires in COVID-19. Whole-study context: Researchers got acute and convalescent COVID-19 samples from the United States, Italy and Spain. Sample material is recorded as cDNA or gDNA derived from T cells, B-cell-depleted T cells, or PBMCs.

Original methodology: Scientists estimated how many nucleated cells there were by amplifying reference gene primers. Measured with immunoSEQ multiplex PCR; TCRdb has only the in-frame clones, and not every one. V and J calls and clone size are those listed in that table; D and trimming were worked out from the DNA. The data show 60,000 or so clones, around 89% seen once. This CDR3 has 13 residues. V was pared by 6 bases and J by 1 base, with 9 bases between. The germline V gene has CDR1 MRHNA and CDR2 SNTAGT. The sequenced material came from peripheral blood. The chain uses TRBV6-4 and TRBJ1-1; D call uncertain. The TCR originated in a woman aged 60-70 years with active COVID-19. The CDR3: CASRTTENTEAFF. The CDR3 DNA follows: TGTGCCAGCAGAACAACAGAGAACACTGAAGCTTTCTTT.